The rows below give T cell receptor beta chains drawn from one sample of a study of T cells in Graves' hyperthyroidism and ophthalmopathy. TCRdb reprocessed the multiplex PCR reads with MiXCR, giving one entry per CDR3 protein. Of about 710,000 distinct CDR3 sequences detected, approximately 16% appear once; the ten largest clones hold about 8.4%. Sequencing was done on a sample of blood. The receptors here all came from a man between 18 and 29 years old with Graves' hyperthyroidism. Both conserved end residues are part of each CDR3. D genes are given only for firm matches. For some rows the clone size is stated as once, few or many, or as a class when expanded; others skip it.

V	size	D	J	CDR3	DNA
TRBV2	few	NA	TRBJ1-2	CATSREDGYTF	TGTGCCACCAGCAGAGAGGACGGCTACACCTTC
TRBV20-1	many	TRBD2	TRBJ2-3	CSAMKREGSTDTQYF	TGCAGTGCTATGAAGCGGGAGGGTAGCACAGATACGCAGTATTTT
TRBV3-1	NA	NA	TRBJ1-2	CASSQRGGYGYTF	TGTGCCAGCAGCCAGAGGGGAGGCTATGGCTACACCTTC
TRBV7-8	NA	TRBD2	TRBJ2-7	CASSPWTSGSSYNEQYF	TGTGCCAGCAGCCCCTGGACTAGCGGGAGTTCCTACAATGAGCAGTACTTC
TRBV2	NA	NA	TRBJ1-4	CASNLLIGEKLFF	TGTGCCAGCAACCTCCTGATTGGGGAAAAACTGTTTTTT
TRBV18	NA	TRBD2	TRBJ2-7	CATSQGLGHSYEQYF	TGTGCCACCTCCCAGGGACTAGGGCACTCCTACGAGCAGTACTTC
TRBV10-3	few	NA	TRBJ1-4	CAISAKDGATNEKLFF	TGTGCCATCAGTGCCAAGGACGGTGCAACTAATGAAAAACTGTTTTTT
TRBV6-1	few	NA	TRBJ2-7	CASTLAHGGEQYF	TGTGCCAGCACCCTAGCGCATGGAGGCGAGCAGTACTTC
TRBV5-1	many	NA	TRBJ2-1	CASSLRGGAYNEQFF	TGTGCCAGCAGCCTCAGAGGGGGGGCCTACAATGAGCAGTTCTTC
TRBV11-3	many	TRBD1	TRBJ1-1	CASSLTQGEITEAFF	TGTGCCAGCAGCTTAACGCAGGGGGAGATCACTGAAGCTTTCTTT
TRBV10-3	many	TRBD1	TRBJ2-5	CAIRTGQHQETQYF	TGTGCCATCAGGACGGGACAGCACCAAGAGACCCAGTACTTC
TRBV29-1	NA	NA	TRBJ1-3	CSVVKGSGNTIYF	TGCAGCGTCGTCAAGGGTTCTGGAAACACCATATATTTT
TRBV28	NA	NA	TRBJ2-3	CASSQAGRATDTQYF	TGTGCCAGCAGCCAGGCCGGGAGAGCCACAGATACGCAGTATTTT
TRBV28	NA	TRBD1	TRBJ2-3	CASSPGTGLDTQYF	TGTGCCAGCAGTCCCGGGACAGGGCTCGATACGCAGTATTTT
TRBV28	NA	NA	TRBJ1-2	CASRPAYGYTF	TGTGCCAGCCGGCCTGCCTATGGCTACACCTTC
TRBV6-1	many	TRBD1	TRBJ1-2	CASSESTPRTGSEGYTF	TGTGCCAGCAGTGAATCGACACCCCGGACAGGGTCCGAGGGCTACACCTTC
TRBV20-1	few	TRBD1	TRBJ1-2	CSATRQGIRNYGYTF	TGCAGTGCTACTAGACAGGGGATCCGAAACTATGGCTACACCTTC
TRBV28	few	NA	TRBJ2-1	CAGSSPYNEQFF	TGTGCCGGCTCTAGCCCTTACAATGAGCAGTTCTTC
TRBV12-3/TRBV12-4	few	NA	TRBJ2-5	CASSRGQMQETQYF	TGTGCCAGCAGTCGCGGACAGATGCAAGAGACCCAGTACTTC
TRBV2	few	NA	TRBJ2-1	CASSVNAGLDEQFF	TGTGCCAGCAGTGTAAATGCAGGGCTCGATGAGCAGTTCTTC
TRBV28	NA	TRBD1	TRBJ2-5	CASSLGTGQYF	TGTGCCAGCAGTTTAGGGACAGGCCAGTACTTC
TRBV27	few	NA	TRBJ2-1	CASSLGTFGDEQFF	TGTGCCAGCAGTTTAGGGACTTTCGGGGATGAGCAGTTCTTC
TRBV6-1	many	NA	TRBJ2-3	CASSDETPDTQYF	TGTGCCAGCAGTGATGAGACCCCGGATACGCAGTATTTT
TRBV19	few	NA	TRBJ1-1	CATQRLTEAFF	TGTGCCACACAACGCCTGACTGAAGCTTTCTTT
TRBV4-3	few	NA	TRBJ1-3	CASSRGGSTDTIYF	TGCGCCAGCAGCCGGGGGGGTTCGACAGACACCATATATTTT
TRBV7-9	NA	NA	TRBJ2-3	CASSLRGTDSTDTQYF	TGTGCCAGCAGCTTACGCGGAACTGATAGCACAGATACGCAGTATTTT
TRBV28	many	NA	TRBJ2-3	CASTPWTGTDTQYF	TGTGCCAGCACCCCGTGGACTGGCACAGATACGCAGTATTTT
TRBV5-1	NA	NA	TRBJ1-1	CASSVTGRGATEAFF	TGCGCCAGCAGCGTGACCGGTCGTGGGGCCACTGAAGCTTTCTTT
TRBV12-3/TRBV12-4	many	TRBD1	TRBJ1-1	CASSSRQGSFEAFF	TGTGCCAGCAGTTCCCGACAGGGCTCCTTTGAAGCTTTCTTT
TRBV27	many	NA	TRBJ2-7	CASSFSGGERFYEQYF	TGTGCCAGCAGTTTCTCCGGCGGGGAACGGTTCTACGAGCAGTACTTC
TRBV19	many	NA	TRBJ1-5	CASSINPENHQPQHF	TGTGCCAGTAGTATAAACCCCGAGAACCATCAGCCCCAGCATTTT
TRBV6-1	NA	TRBD2	TRBJ2-5	CASSLPPGLAGGSGETQYF	TGTGCCAGCAGTCTCCCCCCGGGACTAGCGGGAGGGTCGGGGGAGACCCAGTACTTC
TRBV5-1	NA	NA	TRBJ1-2	CASSQMGENTF	TGCGCCAGCAGCCAGATGGGGGAAAACACCTTC
TRBV25-1	many	NA	TRBJ2-7	CASSPAGLLYEQYF	TGTGCCAGCTCTCCTGCAGGACTCCTTTACGAGCAGTACTTC
TRBV5-1	many	TRBD1	TRBJ2-1	CASSFLTGGGITFF	TGCGCCAGCTCCTTCTTGACAGGGGGTGGGATCACGTTCTTC
TRBV11-2	many	TRBD1	TRBJ2-7	CASSLATGGYEQYF	TGTGCCAGCAGCTTAGCGACAGGGGGCTACGAGCAGTACTTC
TRBV29-1	NA	NA	TRBJ2-1	CSVVGHRSGNEQFF	TGCAGCGTTGTGGGACACCGCTCTGGGAATGAGCAGTTCTTC
TRBV7-9	few	NA	TRBJ2-5	CASSAGSWQETQYF	TGTGCCAGCAGCGCCGGGAGTTGGCAAGAGACCCAGTACTTC
TRBV11-3	NA	NA	TRBJ1-2	CASSSRQERTGYTF	TGTGCCAGCAGCTCCAGACAGGAGAGGACAGGCTACACCTTC
TRBV7-3	NA	NA	TRBJ2-4	CASSSRRTAPVQAKNIQYF	TGTGCCAGCAGCTCGCGCCGTACCGCTCCAGTCCAAGCCAAAAACATTCAGTACTTC
TRBV18	NA	NA	TRBJ1-2	CASSYGEDYGYTF	TGTGCCAGCTCCTACGGGGAGGATTATGGCTACACCTTC
TRBV6-1	many	NA	TRBJ2-7	CASSGPRGYTYEQYF	TGTGCCAGCAGTGGACCCAGGGGATACACCTACGAGCAGTACTTC
TRBV29-1	many	TRBD2	TRBJ2-1	CSLILAGRNEQFF	TGCAGCCTTATCCTAGCGGGGAGGAATGAGCAGTTCTTC
TRBV6-2/TRBV6-3	many	NA	TRBJ2-1	CASSYLDEQFF	TGTGCCAGCAGTTACCTCGATGAGCAGTTCTTC
TRBV28	many	TRBD1	TRBJ2-7	CASSPSVGTGNYEQYF	TGTGCCAGCAGCCCGTCGGTGGGGACAGGGAACTACGAGCAGTACTTC
TRBV11-3	few	NA	TRBJ2-7	CASSLWEEGYEQHF	TGTGCCAGCAGCTTGTGGGAGGAGGGCTACGAGCAGCACTTC
TRBV28	many	NA	TRBJ1-5	CASSLTGGTYSNQPQHF	TGTGCCAGCAGTCTTACCGGTGGGACTTATAGCAATCAGCCCCAGCATTTT
TRBV7-9	few	TRBD2	TRBJ2-7	CASRPAGAFYEQYF	TGTGCCAGCAGACCCGCGGGAGCCTTCTACGAGCAGTACTTC
TRBV19	NA	NA	TRBJ1-1	CASSIPYMGEKAFF	TGTGCCAGTAGTATACCCTACATGGGGGAGAAAGCTTTCTTT
TRBV2	many	NA	TRBJ2-3	CASMNGDTQYF	TGTGCCAGCATGAACGGGGATACGCAGTATTTT
TRBV12-3/TRBV12-4	many	NA	TRBJ2-2	CAILEGELFF	TGTGCCATCCTTGAGGGGGAGCTGTTTTTT
TRBV29-1	few	NA	TRBJ2-4	CSVVGRSENIQYF	TGCAGCGTTGTCGGCAGATCAGAAAACATTCAGTACTTC
TRBV5-1	NA	NA	TRBJ1-2	CATARDNGNYGYTF	TGCGCCACCGCCCGGGACAACGGAAACTATGGCTACACCTTC
TRBV27	few	NA	TRBJ2-1	CASSFFLSATSSYNEQFF	TGTGCCAGCAGTTTTTTCTTGTCCGCGACTAGCTCCTACAATGAGCAGTTCTTC
TRBV7-9	many	NA	TRBJ2-1	CASSLGGRGEQFF	TGTGCCAGCAGCTTAGGCGGCCGCGGGGAGCAGTTCTTC
TRBV24-1	NA	TRBD2	TRBJ2-3	CATSEPTSGSFIYTQYF	TGTGCCACCAGTGAACCCACTAGCGGGAGTTTCATATATACGCAGTATTTT
TRBV28	many	TRBD2	TRBJ2-3	CASSRGTSGNAGGTDTQYF	TGTGCCAGCAGTCGCGGGACTAGCGGGAATGCAGGCGGTACAGATACGCAGTATTTT
TRBV19	NA	NA	TRBJ2-5	CASSVGTELKKRELIKTQYF	TGTGCCAGTAGTGTCGGGACAGAACTTAAGAAGCGGGAGCTTATAAAGACCCAGTACTTC
TRBV27	once	NA	TRBJ2-7	CASSSNPTVYEQYF	TGTGCCAGCAGTTCCAATCCGACCGTCTACGAGCAGTACTTC
TRBV7-2	few	NA	TRBJ2-5	CASSLDREEQETQYF	TGTGCCAGCAGCTTAGACAGGGAGGAACAAGAGACCCAGTACTTC